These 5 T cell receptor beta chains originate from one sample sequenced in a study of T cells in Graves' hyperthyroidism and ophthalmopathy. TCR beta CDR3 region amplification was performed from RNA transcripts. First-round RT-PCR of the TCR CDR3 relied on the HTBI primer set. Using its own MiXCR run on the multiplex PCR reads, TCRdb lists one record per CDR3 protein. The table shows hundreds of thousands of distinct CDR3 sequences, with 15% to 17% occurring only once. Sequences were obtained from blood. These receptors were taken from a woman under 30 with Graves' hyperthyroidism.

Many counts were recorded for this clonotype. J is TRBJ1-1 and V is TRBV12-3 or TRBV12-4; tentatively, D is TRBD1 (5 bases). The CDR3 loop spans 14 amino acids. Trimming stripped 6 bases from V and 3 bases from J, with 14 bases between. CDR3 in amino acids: CASRPRSGDTEAFF. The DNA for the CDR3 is TGTGCCAGCAGGCCACGCTCGGGGGACACTGAAGCTTTCTTT.

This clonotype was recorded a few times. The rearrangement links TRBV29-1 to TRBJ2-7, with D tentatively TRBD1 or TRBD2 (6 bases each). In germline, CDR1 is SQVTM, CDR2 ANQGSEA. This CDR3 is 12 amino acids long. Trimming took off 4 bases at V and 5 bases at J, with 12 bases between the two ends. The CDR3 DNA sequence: TGCAGCGTTGCGGGGGCCTATGACGAGCAGTACTTC. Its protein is CSVAGAYDEQYF.

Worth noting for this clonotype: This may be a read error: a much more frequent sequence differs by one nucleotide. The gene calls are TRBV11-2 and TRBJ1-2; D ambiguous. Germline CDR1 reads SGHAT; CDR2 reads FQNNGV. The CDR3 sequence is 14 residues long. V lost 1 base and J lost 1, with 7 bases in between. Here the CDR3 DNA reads TGTGCCAGCAGCTTAGGTCTGAATAACTATGGCTACACCTTC. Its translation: CASSLGLNNYGYTF.

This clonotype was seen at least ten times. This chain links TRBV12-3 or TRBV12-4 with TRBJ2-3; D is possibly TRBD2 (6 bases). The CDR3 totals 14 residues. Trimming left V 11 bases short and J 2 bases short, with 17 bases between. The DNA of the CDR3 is TGTGCCTCTGCGGGATCGGGGCCCACAGATACGCAGTATTTT. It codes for CASAGSGPTDTQYF.

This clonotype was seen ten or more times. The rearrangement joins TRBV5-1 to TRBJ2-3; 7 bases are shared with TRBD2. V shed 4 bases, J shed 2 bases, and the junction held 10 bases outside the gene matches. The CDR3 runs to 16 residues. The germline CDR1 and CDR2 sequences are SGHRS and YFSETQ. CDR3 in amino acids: CASSSGDRPNTDTQYF. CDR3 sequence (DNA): TGCGCCAGCAGCAGCGGGGACCGTCCGAACACAGATACGCAGTATTTT.